This TCR beta chain was captured by sequencing in a study of blood T cell repertoires in COVID-19. Study-wide background: Spain, Italy and the United States supplied samples that represented acute and convalescent COVID-19. PBMCs, B-cell-depleted T cells, or T cells were the source of the cDNA or gDNA that made up the material.

The CDR3 extends over 14 amino acids. Germline loops: CDR1 SGDLS, CDR2 YYNGEE. About this clone itself: The germline gene is not matched at one end of the junction; a read error may be the cause.

Authors' data handling: For nucleated cells, counts were estimated from reference gene primer amplification. The method was immunoSEQ multiplex PCR; TCRdb's version includes in-frame clones alone and lacks a portion of them. The V and J calls and clone size are taken from that table; D and trimming were inferred from the DNA. The sample yields around 190,000 clones, about 90% seen once. The clonotype comes from an older man with active or convalescent COVID-19. Sequencing input: peripheral blood. The chain has TRBV9 and TRBJ2-7; tentatively, D is TRBD2 (6 bases). The chain's CDR3 is CASSPHRILATLLF. The CDR3 region has the DNA TGTGCCAGCAGCCCACACCGTATACTAGCCACCCTACTCTTC.